These T cell receptor beta chains were read from a single sample in a study of response to subunit inactivated influenza vaccine. TCRdb reprocessed the RT-PCR reads via MiXCR and lists one record per CDR3 protein. Of roughly 790,000 distinct CDR3 sequences detected, around 20% appear once; the ten largest clones hold roughly 10%. The sequenced sample was PBMCs from blood, obtained around 5 days after vaccination. All receptors come from a man aged 50-59 years who received an inactivated influenza vaccine. CDR3s include the opening cysteine and the closing phenylalanine or tryptophan. The D gene is left open where the match is weak. The listing skips clone size in some rows; elsewhere it reads once, few, many or a size class.

d_call: NA
j_call: TRBJ2-7
v_call: TRBV20-1
clone_size: NA
cdr3_aa: CSAPPNDELLGEQYF
cdr3_nt: TGCAGTGCTCCCCCCAACGATGAATTGTTAGGCGAGCAGTACTTC

d_call: TRBD1
j_call: TRBJ2-5
v_call: TRBV5-1
clone_size: few
cdr3_aa: CASSRGGTGGRGQETQYF
cdr3_nt: TGCGCCAGCAGCCGTGGCGGGACAGGGGGCCGAGGCCAAGAGACCCAGTACTTC

d_call: TRBD2
j_call: TRBJ2-1
v_call: TRBV7-3
clone_size: NA
cdr3_aa: CASSPLAGVNEQFF
cdr3_nt: TGTGCCAGCAGCCCACTAGCGGGAGTTAATGAGCAGTTCTTC

d_call: NA
j_call: TRBJ2-1
v_call: TRBV6-1
clone_size: NA
cdr3_aa: CASSEQGFVNEQFF
cdr3_nt: TGTGCCAGCAGCGAACAGGGTTTTGTCAATGAGCAGTTCTTC

d_call: NA
j_call: TRBJ1-1
v_call: TRBV5-5
clone_size: NA
cdr3_aa: CASSLAAAGHEAFF
cdr3_nt: TGTGCCAGCAGCTTGGCCGCGGCAGGCCATGAAGCTTTCTTT

d_call: NA
j_call: TRBJ2-7
v_call: TRBV18
clone_size: NA
cdr3_aa: CASSPRQAPGYF
cdr3_nt: TGTGCCAGCTCACCCCGACAGGCCCCGGGGTACTTC

d_call: NA
j_call: TRBJ2-5
v_call: TRBV7-2
clone_size: once
cdr3_aa: CASSSAGRDGRETQYF
cdr3_nt: TGTGCCAGCAGTTCCGCGGGCAGGGACGGAAGAGAGACCCAGTACTTC

d_call: NA
j_call: TRBJ2-7
v_call: TRBV24-1
clone_size: NA
cdr3_aa: CATSDGAQFPYEQYF
cdr3_nt: TGTGCCACCAGTGATGGGGCCCAGTTCCCCTACGAGCAGTACTTC

d_call: NA
j_call: TRBJ1-1
v_call: TRBV12-3/TRBV12-4
clone_size: few
cdr3_aa: CASKAGSRTEAFF
cdr3_nt: TGTGCCAGCAAGGCGGGGTCGCGCACTGAAGCTTTCTTT

d_call: NA
j_call: TRBJ1-2
v_call: TRBV7-2
clone_size: NA
cdr3_aa: CASSLAQGLYSFSGYGYTF
cdr3_nt: TGTGCCAGCAGCTTAGCACAGGGACTGTATTCCTTCTCGGGATATGGCTACACCTTC

d_call: NA
j_call: TRBJ1-2
v_call: TRBV6-2/TRBV6-3
clone_size: few
cdr3_aa: CASKNRGDGYTF
cdr3_nt: TGTGCCAGCAAGAACAGAGGCGATGGCTACACCTTC

d_call: NA
j_call: TRBJ2-3
v_call: TRBV28
clone_size: NA
cdr3_aa: CASSRQDLDTQYF
cdr3_nt: TGTGCCAGCAGCAGACAGGATTTGGATACGCAGTATTTT

d_call: NA
j_call: TRBJ2-5
v_call: TRBV5-6
clone_size: few
cdr3_aa: CASSFGRPETQYF
cdr3_nt: TGTGCCAGCAGCTTTGGAAGGCCAGAGACCCAGTACTTC

d_call: NA
j_call: TRBJ2-1
v_call: TRBV4-2
clone_size: NA
cdr3_aa: CASSQGGGINNEQFF
cdr3_nt: TGTGCCAGCAGCCAAGGGGGAGGCATAAACAATGAGCAGTTCTTC

d_call: NA
j_call: TRBJ1-5
v_call: TRBV18
clone_size: many
cdr3_aa: CASSSRRGNQPQHF
cdr3_nt: TGTGCCAGCTCATCTAGGCGAGGCAATCAGCCCCAGCATTTT

d_call: NA
j_call: TRBJ2-2
v_call: TRBV3-1
clone_size: NA
cdr3_aa: CASSQDYPSGPNTGELFF
cdr3_nt: TGTGCCAGCAGCCAAGATTATCCCAGCGGACCGAACACCGGGGAGCTGTTTTTT

d_call: NA
j_call: TRBJ2-1
v_call: TRBV5-6
clone_size: few
cdr3_aa: CASSLGPFSPSSYNEQFF
cdr3_nt: TGTGCCAGCAGCTTGGGTCCTTTTTCCCCGAGCTCCTACAATGAGCAGTTCTTC

d_call: NA
j_call: TRBJ2-3
v_call: TRBV4-2
clone_size: NA
cdr3_aa: CASTPTVLRTSTDTQYF
cdr3_nt: TGTGCCAGCACCCCAACGGTGCTGCGGACTAGCACAGATACGCAGTATTTT

d_call: TRBD1
j_call: TRBJ2-7
v_call: TRBV13
clone_size: many
cdr3_aa: CASNQDRAGEQYF
cdr3_nt: TGTGCCAGCAACCAGGACAGGGCGGGAGAGCAGTACTTC

d_call: NA
j_call: TRBJ2-7
v_call: TRBV7-2
clone_size: NA
cdr3_aa: CASSLATGYEQYF
cdr3_nt: TGTGCCAGCAGCTTAGCCACCGGCTACGAGCAGTACTTC

d_call: NA
j_call: TRBJ2-7
v_call: TRBV7-2
clone_size: NA
cdr3_aa: CASSRPESPPYEQYF
cdr3_nt: TGTGCCAGCAGCCGCCCGGAATCCCCTCCCTACGAGCAGTACTTC

d_call: NA
j_call: TRBJ2-7
v_call: TRBV4-3
clone_size: many
cdr3_aa: CASSRGVNSLYEQYF
cdr3_nt: TGCGCCAGCAGCCGAGGGGTCAATTCTTTGTACGAGCAGTACTTC

d_call: NA
j_call: TRBJ1-1
v_call: TRBV28
clone_size: few
cdr3_aa: CASSALGGPFGTEAFF
cdr3_nt: TGTGCCAGCAGCGCCCTCGGGGGCCCTTTTGGCACTGAAGCTTTCTTT

d_call: NA
j_call: TRBJ2-5
v_call: TRBV20-1
clone_size: few
cdr3_aa: CSARQPGSLGETQYF
cdr3_nt: TGCAGTGCTAGACAACCGGGATCCCTAGGGGAGACCCAGTACTTC